The 13 T cell receptor beta chains reported below all come from one sample, sequenced in a study of cytomegalovirus exposure and HLA in healthy donors. With 60 Vbeta and 13 Jbeta primers, the PCR was carried out. Measured with immunoSEQ multiplex PCR; TCRdb has only the in-frame clones, and not every one. Among about 86,000 clones, around 70% were seen once, and the ten largest hold approximately 7.8%. Sequences were obtained from PBMCs. All receptors come from a man aged 55 to 70 in good health and CMV-seronegative.

The chain recombines TRBV5-4 with TRBJ2-7, with 8 bases fitting TRBD1. CDR3 size: 15 residues. The V segment lost 0 bases and the J segment 0 bases; nucleotides outside the gene matches: 2. CDR1 is SGHNT and CDR2 is YYREEE in the germline V gene (reference sequence). CDR3 sequence: CASSLVGQGSYEQYF. The CDR3 coding sequence is TGTGCCAGCAGCTTGGTCGGACAGGGCTCCTACGAGCAGTACTTC.

This chain uses TRBV12-5 with TRBJ2-3; a weak D match, TRBD2 (5 bases). The CDR3 is 13 amino acids. Trimming left V 1 base short and J 9 bases short, with 11 bases between. Germline CDR1 reads LGHNT; CDR2 reads FRNRAP. In DNA, the CDR3 is TGTGCTAGTGGTTTGGGACAAGAGGGCACGCAGTATTTT. Its translation is CASGLGQEGTQYF.

This chain links TRBV7-2 with TRBJ1-1, with a weak D call TRBD1 (5 bases). V dropped 4 bases and J dropped 1 base, with 13 bases sitting between them. In germline, CDR1 is SGHTA, CDR2 FQGNSA. CDR3 size: 15 residues. The CDR3 DNA sequence: TGTGCCAGCAGCTCTCAGGACGGGGGGAACACTGAAGCTTTCTTT. Protein product: CASSSQDGGNTEAFF.

This clone has just a few counts. V gene TRBV19 combines with J gene TRBJ2-5, with 7 bases fitting TRBD2. V gave up 5 bases and J gave up 2 bases; unmatched junction bases: 11. CDR3 length equals 16 residues. From germline, CDR1 is LNHDA and CDR2 SQIVND (reference sequence). In DNA, the CDR3 is TGTGCCAGTAGTGTGAGTGGAGTCGGGGGGCAAGAGACCCAGTACTTC. Protein: CASSVSGVGGQETQYF.

This chain joins TRBV5-1 and TRBJ2-5; 11 bases line up with TRBD1. V shed 5 bases and J 4 bases; nucleotides not matched to a gene: 7. The V gene's germline CDR1 is SGHRS and CDR2 YFSETQ. This CDR3 is 15 amino acids long. The CDR3 is CASRPSDRGRETQYF. CDR3 DNA sequence: TGCGCCAGCAGACCTTCGGACAGGGGGCGAGAGACCCAGTACTTC.

This clone was recorded a few times. The rearrangement joins TRBV19 to TRBJ1-6, with 9 nucleotides matching TRBD1. After removal of 5 bases from V and 9 bases from J, the junction contained 8 bases not matched to a gene. Germline CDR1 and CDR2: LNHDA and SQIVND (reference sequence). The CDR3 runs 15 residues. DNA of the CDR3: TGTGCCAGTAGTCCAGGACAGGGGTTATTTTCACCCCTCCACTTT. This codes for CASSPGQGLFSPLHF.

The V gene is TRBV5-6, the J gene TRBJ2-1; D might be TRBD2 (6 bases). This CDR3 has 13 residues. Germline assignment: CDR1 SGHDT and CDR2 YYEEEE. V was cut by 3 bases and J by 12 bases, with 16 bases left in between. The CDR3 sequence: CASSSLSTRRQFF. DNA of the CDR3: TGTGCCAGCAGCTCCCTCTCGACTAGGCGGCAGTTCTTC.

The chain is built from TRBV10-3 and TRBJ1-1; weak D call: TRBD1 (5 bases). Germline assignment: CDR1 ENHRY and CDR2 SYGVKD. Trimming cost V 8 bases and J 1 base, with 14 bases left between them. This CDR3 is 14 amino acids long. The CDR3 is CAIARGGRNTEAFF. CDR3 sequence (DNA): TGTGCCATCGCTCGGGGGGGAAGGAACACTGAAGCTTTCTTT.

This clone was found a few times. The chain employs TRBV20-1 and TRBJ2-1; tentatively, D is TRBD1 (5 bases). V shed 6 bases and J shed 14 bases, with 17 bases lying between them. The CDR3 is 11 amino acids. The V gene's germline CDR1 is DFQATT and CDR2 SNEGSKA (reference sequence). DNA for the CDR3: TGCAGTGCCCCTGCAAAGGACAAGGAGTTCTTC. It translates to CSAPAKDKEFF.

The chain is built from TRBV29-1 and TRBJ2-1; possibly TRBD2 for D (5 bases). The germline V and J ends were trimmed by 3 bases and 8 bases, with 11 bases remaining between them. The V gene's germline CDR1 is SQVTM and CDR2 ANQGSEA. The CDR3 extends over 12 amino acids. In nucleotides, the CDR3 is TGCAGCGTTGAGGGGAGAGGAGATGAGCAGTTCTTC. Encoded protein: CSVEGRGDEQFF.

The rearrangement uses TRBV4-3 and TRBJ1-1, with TRBD1 as a possible D gene (6 bases). V was pared by 0 bases and J by 0 bases, with 14 bases between. CDR1 and CDR2 from the germline V gene are LGHNA and YSLEER. This CDR3 is built from 17 residues. CDR3 residues: CASSQEGGRGMNTEAFF. The CDR3 nucleotides read TGCGCCAGCAGCCAAGAGGGCGGCAGGGGAATGAACACTGAAGCTTTCTTT.

The rearrangement links TRBV6-5 to TRBJ2-1, with D uncertain. Trimming took off 2 bases at V and 8 bases at J, with 13 bases between the two ends. CDR1 MNHEY and CDR2 SVGAGI come from the germline V gene. The CDR3 consists of 14 residues. In nucleotides, the CDR3 is TGTGCCAGCAGTTACGCAAGCCGAGTCGATGAGCAGTTCTTC. Translation gives CASSYASRVDEQFF.

This clone was picked up a small number of times. The chain uses TRBV19 and TRBJ2-7; 10 bases agree with TRBD1. The V gene's germline CDR1 is LNHDA and CDR2 SQIVND (reference sequence). The J segment lost 3 bases and the V segment lost 10 bases, leaving 6 bases of the junction unmatched. The CDR3 consists of 13 residues. For the CDR3, the DNA is TGTGCCACCTCGGACAGGGGGTACTACGAGCAGTACTTC. This sequence encodes CATSDRGYYEQYF.